This TCR beta chain emerged from a study of blood T cell repertoires in COVID-19. The CDR3 consists of 15 residues. The junction had 4 bases not matched to a gene; V was cut back by 6 bases and J by 4 bases. Germline loops: CDR1 SGHVS, CDR2 FNYEAQ. In the original workflow: Reference gene primer amplification gave estimated nucleated cell counts. Assay: immunoSEQ multiplex PCR; the TCRdb copy retains only in-frame clones and omits some. The V and J calls and clone size were taken over from that table, and D and trimming were inferred from the DNA. This table holds some 460,000 clones, around 87% found once. Everyone who took part was roughly 18 to 89 years old, and they came from about 23 US areas. Clinical histories supplied by participants themselves formed the basis of cohort assignment.

This rearrangement joins TRBV7-6 to TRBJ2-2, with 11 nucleotides matching TRBD2. The TCR sequence derives from a woman younger than 30 who had recovered from COVID-19. Specimen: PBMCs or T cells enriched from blood (not recorded which). As DNA, the CDR3 is TGTGCCAGCAGTCGACTAGCGGGGACCACCGGGGAGCTGTTTTTT. This codes for CASSRLAGTTGELFF.